Listed below are T cell receptor beta chains from one sample, sequenced in a study of blood T cells in healthy people across ages. TCRdb re-analysed the 5' RACE reads in MiXCR, keeping a single row per CDR3 protein. The sample yields approximately 960,000 distinct CDR3 sequences, 25% to 30% seen once. This sample also belongs to another study, concerning T cells of mothers and their children.

Sequenced sample: blood. The source is a woman between 40 and 50 years old in good health. Each CDR3 is given with its conserved first and last residue. A D gene is named only where the DNA matches it firmly. The size entry is marked missing in some rows and otherwise reads once, few, many or a size class.

>TRBJ2-2|.|TRBV5-6|TRBD1
TGTGCCAGCAGTCAATCCGGGACAGGGGTCACCGGGGAGCTGTTTTTT
CASSQSGTGVTGELFF
>TRBJ1-1|.|TRBV2|.
TGTGCCAGCACCCCCACGGGAGTGCACACTGAAGCTTTCTTT
CASTPTGVHTEAFF
>TRBJ1-1|few|TRBV28|TRBD1
TGTGCCAGCTCCGGTTGGGGGACAGGGCAACTTGAAGCTTTCTTT
CASSGWGTGQLEAFF
>TRBJ1-5|few|TRBV10-3|TRBD1
TGTGCCATCAGTGAAAGAGGGGGCAGTCAGCCCCAGCATTTT
CAISERGGSQPQHF
>TRBJ2-7|many|TRBV20-1|.
TGCAGTGCTAGGTACAGGGAAGGGGGCGAGCAGTACTTC
CSARYREGGEQYF
>TRBJ1-2|few|TRBV18|TRBD1
TGTGCCAGCTCACCAACAGGGGGAGATTCCTATGGCTACACCTTC
CASSPTGGDSYGYTF
>TRBJ1-2|.|TRBV20-1|.
TGCAGTGCAACAACAGAGAACTATGGCTACACCTTC
CSATTENYGYTF
>TRBJ2-1|few|TRBV7-9|.
TGTGCCAGCAGCTTAAGTCTGACCTACAATGAGCAGTTCTTC
CASSLSLTYNEQFF
>TRBJ1-2|few|TRBV28|TRBD1
TGTGCCAGCAGTCCCCAGACGGCAGGGGGCCACTATGGCTACACCTTC
CASSPQTAGGHYGYTF
>TRBJ2-5|many|TRBV29-1|.
TGCAGCGTTGTTGGAGAAGAGACCCAGTACTTC
CSVVGEETQYF
>TRBJ2-2|.|TRBV28|TRBD1
TGTGCCAGCACGGCCCTTACAGGGGCTGCCGGGGAGCTGTTTTTT
CASTALTGAAGELFF
>TRBJ2-5|.|TRBV7-3|.
TGTGCCAGCAGCGTAACAGGGGGGGGAGAGACCCAGTACTTC
CASSVTGGGETQYF
>TRBJ1-1|.|TRBV12-3/TRBV12-4|.
TGTGCCAGCAGCCCCGACAGATGGAACACTGAAGCTTTCTTT
CASSPDRWNTEAFF
>TRBJ1-4|.|TRBV12-3/TRBV12-4|.
TGTGCCAGCAGCCAGAACAGTTGGGGGGATGAAAAACTGTTTTTT
CASSQNSWGDEKLFF
>TRBJ2-1|few|TRBV14|TRBD2
TGTGCCAGCAGCCCCCCGGGCGGGGGTCGCAATGAGCAGTTCTTC
CASSPPGGGRNEQFF
>TRBJ1-4|.|TRBV3-1|.
TGTGCCAGCAGCCAAGATTGGGGAGTGGCGGAGGAAAAACTGTTTTTT
CASSQDWGVAEEKLFF
>TRBJ2-3|many|TRBV6-5|TRBD2
TGTGCCAGCAGAGATTCCGGGACTACGGCAGATACGCAGTATTTT
CASRDSGTTADTQYF
>TRBJ2-6|few|TRBV20-1|TRBD2
TGCAGTGCCTCCGCGTGGGGGGGAAGTTTCTCTGGGGCCAACGTCCTGACTTTC
CSASAWGGSFSGANVLTF
>TRBJ2-3|few|TRBV3-1|TRBD2
TGTGCCAGCAGCCAAGTGTCTTGGCGGGGGGGTAGGGTGACAGATACGCAGTATTTT
CASSQVSWRGGRVTDTQYF
>TRBJ2-6|many|TRBV12-3/TRBV12-4|.
TGTGCCAGCAGTTTTAGGGAGGCAGGGGCCAACGTCCTGACTTTC
CASSFREAGANVLTF